The 30 T cell receptor beta chains given below trace back to one sample, sequenced in a study of T cell responses to AZD1222 COVID-19 vaccine (dated by TCRdb to the early 2020s). Taken with the paper, the label for time point translates to: baseline before first vaccination. Libraries came from the immunoSEQ multiplex PCR assay. Not all clones reach the TCRdb copy of this immuneACCESS table, which keeps in-frame sequences only. Checked studies attribute under half of the gap to unresolved V genes and leave the rest unexplained. The sample table shows over 90,000 clones, and around nine tenths are seen once. Roughly 20% of the sample is held by the ten biggest clonotypes. Sample: peripheral blood, taken on day 0 of AZD1222 vaccination. Source of these receptors: an adult in good health.

J is TRBJ1-2 and V is TRBV28; D unresolved. Germline CDR1 is MDHEN and CDR2 is SYDVKM. This CDR3 comprises 12 residues. V was pared by 3 bases and J by 5 bases, with 7 bases between. CDR3 sequence: CASSLKKYGYTF. The CDR3 region has the DNA TGTGCCAGCAGTTTGAAGAAGTATGGCTACACCTTC.

For the CDR3, the DNA is TGTGCCAGCAGCGTCCGACTCGCGGGGGGGCCGGACACCGGGGAGCTGTTTTTT. Protein: CASSVRLAGGPDTGELFF. This rearrangement joins TRBV9 to TRBJ2-2, with TRBD2 matching 9 bases. There are 18 residues in the CDR3. V lost 2 bases, J lost 3 bases, and 11 bases stayed unmatched. Germline-derived CDR1 and CDR2 are SGDLS and YYNGEE.

The rearrangement links TRBV7-9 to TRBJ1-5; D remains unclear. The CDR3 is 16 amino acids. Germline-derived CDR1 and CDR2 are SEHNR and FQNEAQ (reference sequence). V was clipped by 5 bases and J by 2 bases, with 16 bases between them. The CDR3 DNA is TGTGCCAGCAGCCCCAACACGGATAAGGGCAATCAGCCCCAGCATTTT. It encodes CASSPNTDKGNQPQHF.

The chain is built from TRBV18 and TRBJ1-2; D gene uncertain. CDR1 and CDR2 (germline): KGHSH, LQKENI. The CDR3 is 12 amino acids. The V end lost 0 bases, the J end lost 10 bases, and 9 bases lay between the germline ends. The CDR3 coding sequence is TGTGCCAGCTCACCACCCGAGGGAAACTACACCTTC. Translated: CASSPPEGNYTF.

This sequence joins TRBV9 and TRBJ2-7; 9 positions agree with TRBD2. The germline V gene has CDR1 SGDLS and CDR2 YYNGEE. V shed 0 bases and J 2 bases; nucleotides not matched to a gene: 9. The CDR3 contains 17 residues. In DNA form, the CDR3 reads TGTGCCAGCAGCGTAGCTTCGGGACTAGCACTTACCTACGAGCAGTACTTC. This gives the protein CASSVASGLALTYEQYF.

The gene calls are TRBV6-5 and TRBJ2-7; D is undetermined. The V end was cut by 4 bases, the J end by 6 bases, with 13 bases between. This CDR3 is 13 amino acids long. Germline CDR1 and CDR2: MNHEY and SVGAGI. CDR3 residues: CASSSPLVTEQYF. The CDR3, as DNA: TGTGCCAGCAGTTCCCCCTTGGTCACCGAGCAGTACTTC.

This rearrangement joins TRBV10-2 to TRBJ2-7; the match to TRBD1 covers 9 bases. Per germline, CDR1 WSHSY and CDR2 SAAADI. CDR3 length: 13 amino acids. Germline trimming cut 8 bases from V and 3 bases from J; bases unmatched to any gene: 5. CDR3 in amino acids: CASLGQGGYEQYF. In DNA form, the CDR3 reads TGCGCCAGCCTGGGACAGGGAGGCTACGAGCAGTACTTC.

This chain connects TRBV7-2 to TRBJ2-7; perhaps TRBD1 as D (5 bases). Germline V CDR1 and CDR2: SGHTA, FQGNSA. Trimming took off 3 bases at V and 4 bases at J, with 13 bases between the two ends. The CDR3 has 14 amino acids. CDR3 DNA sequence: TGTGCCAGCAGCTTTTGGGGCACACTATACGAGCAGTACTTC. This sequence encodes CASSFWGTLYEQYF.

V usage is TRBV6-2 or TRBV6-3 and J usage is TRBJ2-1; D possibly matches TRBD1 or TRBD2 (5 bases each). Trimming left V 2 bases short and J 16 bases short, with 12 bases between. This CDR3 region has 11 residues. From germline, CDR1 is MNHEY and CDR2 SVGEGT. CDR3 sequence reads: CASSYQGRLFF. DNA of the CDR3: TGTGCCAGCAGTTACCAGGGACGGCTATTCTTC.

The rearrangement links TRBV6-1 to TRBJ1-1, with D perhaps TRBD1 (5 bases). The CDR3 contains 17 residues. Trimming removed 3 bases from V and 7 bases from J, with 24 bases in between. Germline values: CDR1 MNHNS, CDR2 SASEGT. DNA for the CDR3: TGTGCCAGCAGTGAGTTGCCGGGACGGCCACTGTCCAATGAAGCTTTCTTT. Translation: CASSELPGRPLSNEAFF.

This chain links TRBV20-1 with TRBJ2-5, with D hard to call. Germline V lookup: CDR1 DFQATT, CDR2 SNEGSKA (reference sequence). CDR3 length equals 13 residues. Trimming took off 3 bases at V and 2 bases at J, with 10 bases between the two ends. CDR3 bases: TGCAGTGCTAGTACAGACGTTCAAGAGACCCAGTACTTC. This encodes CSASTDVQETQYF.

The V and J genes are TRBV28 and TRBJ2-5; 7 bases map to TRBD2. The CDR3 runs 15 residues. Per germline, CDR1 MDHEN and CDR2 SYDVKM. After removal of 7 bases from V and 5 bases from J, the junction contained 13 bases not matched to a gene. CDR3 residues: CASTLQAGVRETQYF. For the CDR3, the DNA is TGTGCCAGCACCCTTCAGGCGGGAGTACGGGAGACCCAGTACTTC.

This chain connects TRBV5-8 to TRBJ1-5; D is unresolved. The germline gives CDR1 SGHTS, CDR2 YDEGEE. The CDR3 runs to 15 residues. V was clipped by 1 base and J by 2 bases, with 10 bases between them. The CDR3 DNA is TGTGCCAGCAGCTTGACGTCATGGGGCAATCAGCCCCAGCATTTT. Its protein product is CASSLTSWGNQPQHF.

This sequence joins TRBV20-1 and TRBJ2-3; D gene unclear. V lost 6 bases to trimming and J lost 4 bases, with 8 bases between them. This CDR3 has 11 amino acids. Germline V gene data show CDR1 as DFQATT and CDR2 as SNEGSKA (reference sequence). The CDR3, as DNA: TGCAGTGCCTTACGTTCAGATACGCAGTATTTT. Translation: CSALRSDTQYF.

The chain uses TRBV7-2 and TRBJ2-3; D gene uncertain. The V end was cut by 2 bases, the J end by 2 bases, with 11 bases between. Germline assignment: CDR1 SGHTA and CDR2 FQGNSA. CDR3 length equals 15 residues. CDR3 sequence: CASSLSNVPTDTQYF. The CDR3 DNA follows: TGTGCCAGCAGCTTATCTAATGTACCCACAGATACGCAGTATTTT. Full variable domain (missing parts from reference TRBV7-2 and TRBJ2-3): GAGVSQSPSNKVTEKGKDVELRCDPISGHTALYWYRQSLGQGLEFLIYFQGNSAPDKSGLPSDRFSAERTGGSVSTLTIQRTQQEDSAVYLCASSLSNVPTDTQYFGPGTRLTVL.

This rearrangement joins TRBV19 to TRBJ1-1, with TRBD1 as a possible D gene (6 bases). Deletions cut 8 bases from V and 1 base from J, with 17 bases between. The germline V gene encodes CDR1 LNHDA and CDR2 SQIVND (reference sequence). This CDR3 has 15 residues. Written as DNA, the CDR3 is TGTGCCAGTCCTTCTCCAGGGGTGAAGAACACTGAAGCTTTCTTT. Its protein is CASPSPGVKNTEAFF.

The chain carries TRBV28 and TRBJ2-7; 12 positions match TRBD2. The CDR3 is 15 residues long. V was clipped by 3 bases and J by 3 bases; unmatched bases: 3. Germline CDR1 reads MDHEN; CDR2 reads SYDVKM. CDR3 protein: CASSFRTSGVYEQYF. Written as DNA, the CDR3 is TGTGCCAGCAGTTTTAGGACTAGCGGGGTCTACGAGCAGTACTTC.

The chain employs TRBV3-1 (or the pseudogene TRBV3-2) and TRBJ2-4; possible D gene TRBD2, 6 bases. CDR3 length equals 17 residues. V lost 0 bases to trimming and J lost 0 bases, with 12 bases between them. Per the germline V gene, CDR1 is LGHDT and CDR2 is YNNKEL (reference sequence). The CDR3, as DNA: TGTGCCAGCAGCCAAGAGATCGGGGGAGTAGCCAAAAACATTCAGTACTTC. Protein product: CASSQEIGGVAKNIQYF.

The chain combines TRBV27 with TRBJ2-3, with D possibly TRBD2 on 5 matching bases. The CDR3 totals 14 residues. Germline CDR1 MNHEY, CDR2 SMNVEV (reference sequence). V lost 7 bases, J lost 0 bases, and 11 bases lay in between. CDR3 in DNA: TGTGCCAGCAACCCCCGGACTAGCACAGATACGCAGTATTTT. Translation gives CASNPRTSTDTQYF.

This chain uses TRBV7-9 with TRBJ2-5, with D tentatively TRBD1 or TRBD2 (6 bases each). This CDR3 has 13 residues. Deletions cut 8 bases from V and 2 bases from J, with 12 bases between. CDR1 is SEHNR and CDR2 is FQNEAQ in the germline V gene (reference sequence). CDR3 region: CASGGGRQETQYF. As DNA, the CDR3 is TGTGCCAGCGGAGGGGGGAGGCAAGAGACCCAGTACTTC.

J is TRBJ1-2 and V is TRBV9, with no clear D. V was clipped by 0 bases and J by 4 bases, with 7 bases between them. Germline CDR1 SGDLS, CDR2 YYNGEE. The CDR3 consists of 13 residues. CDR3 loop: CASSVETSYGYTF. DNA of the CDR3: TGTGCCAGCAGCGTAGAAACGTCCTATGGCTACACCTTC.

The genes are TRBV27 and TRBJ2-2; 9 bases are shared with TRBD2. In germline, CDR1 is MNHEY, CDR2 SMNVEV (reference sequence). V shed 6 bases and J 5 bases; nucleotides not matched to a gene: 16. The CDR3 is 18 residues long. DNA of the CDR3: TGTGCCAGCAGGGGGAAGGCTAGCGGGACTTCAGGGACCGGGGAGCTGTTTTTT. It codes for CASRGKASGTSGTGELFF.

This chain joins TRBV6-5 and TRBJ2-2, with D tentatively TRBD2 (6 bases). There are 13 residues in the CDR3. Trimming took 8 bases from V and 3 from J, leaving 10 bases between them. Looked up from germline, CDR1 is MNHEY and CDR2 is SVGAGI. The CDR3 sequence: CASWAGYTGELFF. The CDR3 nucleotides read TGTGCCAGCTGGGCGGGATACACCGGGGAGCTGTTTTTT.

Comment on this clone: Other nucleotide sequences from this sample produce the same CDR3. The chain recombines TRBV18 with TRBJ1-5; a possible D gene is TRBD1 (5 bases). CDR3 length: 15 residues. Germline values: CDR1 KGHSH, CDR2 LQKENI. The V and J ends lost 3 bases and 3 bases respectively, with 12 bases between them. CDR3 bases: TGTGCCAGCTCACCGGCGGGGGTGGACAATCAGCCCCAGCATTTT. Translation: CASSPAGVDNQPQHF.

The chain carries TRBV6-5 and TRBJ2-7, with a tentative D call TRBD1 (5 bases). This CDR3 spans 12 amino acids. CDR1 and CDR2 (germline): MNHEY, SVGAGI. V shed 5 bases and J shed 6 bases, with 11 bases lying between them. CDR3 amino acids: CASSNAGREQYF. Here the CDR3 DNA reads TGTGCCAGCAGTAACGCAGGGCGCGAGCAGTACTTC.

Here the CDR3 DNA reads TGTGCCAGCAGTGGACCTGGGGACTATGGCTACACCTTC. Its translation: CASSGPGDYGYTF. The chain has TRBV2 and TRBJ1-2, with D uncertain. V was cut by 4 bases and J by 3 bases, with 9 bases left in between. Germline V CDR1 and CDR2: SNHLY, FYNNEI. CDR3 length equals 13 residues.

CDR3 sequence: CASSTGQGGGLMNMNTEAFF. In DNA, the CDR3 is TGTGCCAGTAGTACCGGACAGGGAGGGGGGTTAATGAACATGAACACTGAAGCTTTCTTT. V is TRBV19 and J is TRBJ1-1; TRBD1 matches 8 bases. The CDR3 is 20 amino acids. Trimming at V came to 4 bases and at J to 0 bases, leaving 19 bases not matched to a gene. Germline lookup yields CDR1 LNHDA and CDR2 SQIVND (reference sequence).

The rearrangement joins TRBV9 to TRBJ2-1; D is uncertain. Trimming left V 2 bases short and J 0 bases short, with 9 bases between. Germline values: CDR1 SGDLS, CDR2 YYNGEE. The CDR3 covers 15 residues. CDR3 sequence: CASSVSLSSYNEQFF. In DNA, the CDR3 is TGTGCCAGCAGCGTCAGTCTGAGCTCCTACAATGAGCAGTTCTTC.

The V call is TRBV12-3 or TRBV12-4, the J call TRBJ2-5; D not resolved. The germline V and J ends were trimmed by 5 bases and 5 bases, with 12 bases remaining between them. The CDR3 spans 13 residues. The CDR3 here is CASSPTDRETQYF. DNA of the CDR3: TGTGCCAGCAGTCCCACGGATCGGGAGACCCAGTACTTC.

The chain combines TRBV9 with TRBJ2-3; 9 positions match TRBD2. The J segment lost 5 bases and the V segment lost 4 bases, leaving 8 bases of the junction unmatched. CDR1 is SGDLS and CDR2 is YYNGEE in the germline V gene. The CDR3 has 15 amino acids. The CDR3 protein is CASSSSGIAGDTQYF. The CDR3 DNA reads TGTGCCAGCAGCTCTAGCGGGATTGCGGGAGATACGCAGTATTTT.